The rows below give T cell receptor beta chains drawn from one sample of a study of cytomegalovirus exposure and HLA in healthy donors. TCRdb keeps only in-frame clones here, not all; method: immunoSEQ multiplex PCR. The listing contains tens of thousands of clones. Source material: PBMCs. All receptors come from a woman under 40 in good health and CMV-seronegative. Each CDR3 is given with its conserved first and last residue. The order of the fields is D gene, V gene, CDR3 length, J gene, CDR3 protein, CDR3 DNA. A D gene is named only where the DNA matches it firmly.

TRBD1,TRBV18,12,TRBJ1-2,CASQGTGDGYTF,TGTGCCAGCCAGGGGACAGGCGATGGCTACACCTTC
.,TRBV19,13,TRBJ2-7,CASSTHDFSEQYF,TGTGCCAGTAGTACCCACGACTTCTCCGAGCAGTACTTC
.,TRBV6-5,16,TRBJ2-7,CASSYSKAGSWYEQYF,TGTGCCAGCAGTTACTCGAAGGCAGGGTCTTGGTACGAGCAGTACTTC
.,TRBV19,13,TRBJ1-2,CASSTTGTYGYTF,TGTGCCAGTAGCACCACAGGGACCTATGGCTACACCTTC
.,TRBV2,11,TRBJ2-5,CASTEEETQYF,TGTGCCAGCACCGAGGAGGAGACCCAGTACTTC
.,TRBV7-3,12,TRBJ2-3,CASSSTGDTQYF,TGTGCCAGCAGCTCCACCGGAGATACGCAGTATTTT
.,TRBV18,14,TRBJ1-1,CASSPPPRNTEAFF,TGTGCCAGCTCACCACCACCGCGGAACACTGAAGCTTTCTTT
.,TRBV7-8,15,TRBJ2-5,CASSFGGPTQETQYF,TGTGCCAGCAGCTTCGGAGGGCCAACCCAAGAGACCCAGTACTTC
TRBD1,TRBV5-1,15,TRBJ1-4,CASSLSTGVGEKLFF,TGCGCCAGCAGCTTGTCGACAGGGGTGGGTGAAAAACTGTTTTTT
.,TRBV5-1,13,TRBJ1-3,CASSSIDSNTIYF,TGCGCCAGCAGCTCTATAGACAGTAACACCATATATTTT
TRBD2,TRBV4-1,17,TRBJ2-7,CASSPGGHGGASYEQYF,TGCGCCAGCAGCCCTGGAGGTCACGGGGGGGCTTCCTACGAGCAGTACTTC
TRBD2,TRBV7-9,14,TRBJ2-5,CASSSLRGKETQYF,TGTGCCAGCAGCTCCCTGCGGGGGAAAGAGACCCAGTACTTC
TRBD1,TRBV10-2,14,TRBJ1-5,CASRGTGVNQPQHF,TGCGCCAGCAGAGGGACAGGGGTTAATCAGCCCCAGCATTTT
TRBD1,TRBV7-2,15,TRBJ1-2,CASSSGLTGAYGYTF,TGTGCCAGCAGCTCAGGTTTGACAGGGGCCTATGGCTACACCTTC
.,TRBV4-2,16,TRBJ2-1,CASSQDRGGADNEQFF,TGTGCCAGCAGCCAAGATAGGGGGGGGGCCGACAATGAGCAGTTCTTC
TRBD1,TRBV28,15,TRBJ2-7,CASSLFGTAPYEQYF,TGTGCCAGCAGTTTATTCGGGACAGCTCCCTACGAGCAGTACTTC
TRBD2,TRBV30,17,TRBJ2-7,CAWSVTSGFQKGYEQYF,TGTGCCTGGAGTGTTACTAGCGGGTTCCAAAAGGGCTACGAGCAGTACTTC
.,TRBV30,14,TRBJ2-7,CAWTSGHAAYEQYF,TGTGCCTGGACCTCGGGACACGCAGCGTACGAGCAGTACTTC
TRBD2,TRBV4-3,16,TRBJ2-7,CASSQFQGGGSYEQYF,TGCGCCAGCAGCCAATTTCAGGGCGGGGGCTCCTACGAGCAGTACTTC
TRBD1,TRBV6-1,17,TRBJ2-5,CASSEARGLNPWETQYF,TGTGCCAGCAGTGAAGCCAGGGGGCTTAACCCGTGGGAGACCCAGTACTTC
TRBD2,TRBV6-4,15,TRBJ2-2,CASTEMSGMGGELFF,TGTGCCAGCACCGAAATGAGCGGGATGGGCGGGGAGCTGTTTTTT
TRBD1,TRBV29-1,14,TRBJ2-7,CSVLDRERYNEQYF,TGCAGCGTCCTCGACAGGGAGAGGTATAACGAGCAGTACTTC
TRBD2,TRBV28,14,TRBJ2-5,CASTSGSFQETQYF,TGTGCCAGCACTAGCGGGAGTTTTCAAGAGACCCAGTACTTC
.,TRBV6-1,13,TRBJ2-7,CASSVTGYHEQYF,TGTGCCAGCAGTGTAACAGGGTACCACGAGCAGTACTTC
TRBD1,TRBV4-3,16,TRBJ2-7,CASSQKAGTGGHEQYF,TGCGCCAGCAGCCAAAAAGCCGGGACAGGGGGCCACGAGCAGTACTTC
.,TRBV19,11,TRBJ1-1,CASSSVLEAFF,TGTGCCAGTAGTAGCGTCCTTGAAGCTTTCTTT
.,TRBV6-1,16,TRBJ2-4,CASSDGLLRAKNIQYF,TGTGCCAGCAGTGACGGTTTATTGAGGGCCAAAAACATTCAGTACTTC
.,TRBV7-3,15,TRBJ2-5,CASSLGGALQETQYF,TGTGCCAGCAGCTTAGGGGGGGCCCTCCAAGAGACCCAGTACTTC
.,TRBV11-2,13,TRBJ2-1,CASSLDGTRGQFF,TGTGCCAGCAGCTTAGATGGAACCCGGGGGCAGTTCTTC
.,TRBV9,13,TRBJ1-2,CASSVGESPRYTF,TGTGCCAGCAGCGTAGGGGAGTCCCCCCGCTACACCTTC
.,TRBV6-1,14,TRBJ2-7,CASSEGKEVHEQYF,TGTGCCAGCAGTGAAGGAAAAGAGGTCCACGAGCAGTACTTC
.,TRBV4-1,15,TRBJ1-4,CASSQIGRIKEKLFF,TGCGCCAGCAGCCAAATTGGCAGGATAAAGGAAAAACTGTTTTTT
.,TRBV5-1,15,TRBJ1-2,CASSLQGVRNYGYTF,TGCGCCAGCAGCTTACAGGGAGTTCGCAACTATGGCTACACCTTC
.,TRBV30,11,TRBJ2-2,CAWSAAGELFF,TGTGCCTGGAGTGCGGCCGGGGAGCTGTTTTTT
.,TRBV4-1,17,TRBJ2-1,CASSQTHGLAVYNEQFF,TGCGCCAGCAGCCAGACCCACGGGCTAGCAGTCTACAATGAGCAGTTCTTC
.,TRBV30,13,TRBJ1-1,CAWSVGVNTEAFF,TGTGCCTGGAGTGTAGGAGTGAACACTGAAGCTTTCTTT
.,TRBV7-3,13,TRBJ1-2,CASSLGLASVPAF,TGTGCCAGCAGCTTGGGACTGGCTTCGGTTCCGGCCTTC
TRBD1,TRBV4-1,17,TRBJ2-1,CASHQSSTGASYNEQFF,TGCGCCAGCCACCAAAGTTCGACAGGGGCCTCCTACAATGAGCAGTTCTTC
.,TRBV19,16,TRBJ1-1,CASSRQTQPMNTEAFF,TGTGCCAGTAGCCGACAGACCCAGCCTATGAACACTGAAGCTTTCTTT
TRBD1,TRBV27,13,TRBJ2-2,CASRKTGPGELFF,TGTGCCAGCAGAAAGACAGGGCCCGGGGAGCTGTTTTTT
TRBD1,TRBV28,12,TRBJ2-7,CASSLDRAVQYF,TGTGCCAGCAGTTTGGACAGGGCGGTGCAGTACTTC
TRBD1,TRBV28,16,TRBJ2-1,CASSSPVRQGRNEQFF,TGTGCCAGCAGTTCGCCAGTACGACAGGGACGGAATGAGCAGTTCTTC
.,TRBV9,14,TRBJ1-1,CASSVALGGTEAFF,TGTGCCAGCAGCGTAGCTCTGGGGGGAACTGAAGCTTTCTTT
TRBD1,TRBV7-9,14,TRBJ2-7,CASSRDSEPYEQYF,TGTGCCAGCAGCCGGGACAGCGAGCCCTACGAGCAGTACTTC
.,TRBV11-2,12,TRBJ2-7,CASSLYSYEQYF,TGTGCCAGCAGCCTCTATTCCTACGAGCAGTACTTC
TRBD1,TRBV13,15,TRBJ2-1,CASRHLGQGYNEQFF,TGTGCCAGCAGGCACTTAGGACAGGGCTACAATGAGCAGTTCTTC
TRBD1,TRBV7-2,16,TRBJ1-1,CASSPGTGWRNTEAFF,TGTGCCAGCAGCCCAGGGACAGGCTGGCGAAACACTGAAGCTTTCTTT
.,TRBV13,14,TRBJ2-6,CASSLGGGANVLTF,TGTGCCAGCAGCTTGGGGGGAGGGGCCAACGTCCTGACTTTC
.,TRBV6-5,14,TRBJ2-2,CASRWGLNTGELFF,TGTGCCAGCAGGTGGGGCCTTAACACCGGGGAGCTGTTTTTT
TRBD2,TRBV5-4,16,TRBJ2-3,CASSLRTSGYTDTQYF,TGTGCCAGCAGCTTGCGTACTAGCGGCTACACAGATACGCAGTATTTT
.,TRBV19,14,TRBJ1-5,CASSIIAGAQPQHF,TGTGCCAGTAGTATCATAGCAGGGGCCCAGCCCCAGCATTTT
.,TRBV7-9,12,TRBJ1-5,CASSSPGQPQHF,TGTGCCAGCAGCTCTCCCGGTCAGCCCCAGCATTTT